Listed below are T cell receptor beta chains from one sample, sequenced in a study of CD8+ T cells in alopecia areata. Data came from immunoSEQ multiplex PCR; TCRdb stores just in-frame clones and leaves some out. This table holds some 170,000 clones, around 64% found once. This material consisted of CD8+ T cells sorted from blood, taken at week 0. These receptors all stem from a human donor with alopecia areata. The CDR3 runs from the conserved cysteine through the conserved F or W. A D gene is named only where the DNA matches it firmly. Size is stated for part of the rows, as once, few or many counts, or as a class when the clone is expanded.

j_call d_call cdr3_length clone_size v_call cdr3_aa cdr3_nt
TRBJ2-1 TRBD2 15 NA TRBV7-9 CASSLGLAGVNEQFF TGTGCCAGCAGCTTAGGGCTAGCGGGGGTTAATGAGCAGTTCTTC
TRBJ2-7 NA 14 NA TRBV7-9 CASSHDRISYEQYF TGTGCCAGCAGCCACGACCGGATCTCCTACGAGCAGTACTTC
TRBJ2-7 NA 16 NA TRBV11-2 CASSFQPGRSSYEQYF TGTGCCAGCAGCTTTCAACCTGGTAGGAGCTCCTACGAGCAGTACTTC
TRBJ2-5 NA 13 NA TRBV5-1 CASSLPGWETQYF TGCGCCAGCAGCTTACCCGGATGGGAGACCCAGTACTTC
TRBJ1-2 NA 13 NA TRBV6-6 CATNSGPADGYTF TGTGCCACCAACTCAGGCCCTGCCGATGGCTACACCTTC
TRBJ2-7 NA 14 few TRBV11-2 CASSRQGSGYEQYF TGTGCCAGCAGCCGTCAGGGAAGTGGGTACGAGCAGTACTTC
TRBJ2-1 TRBD2 16 NA TRBV2 CASFPGQLAGGLGQFF TGTGCCAGCTTCCCCGGGCAACTAGCGGGGGGTCTGGGGCAGTTCTTC
TRBJ1-1 NA 16 NA TRBV29-1 CSVPVMGEEGDTEAFF TGCAGCGTCCCAGTAATGGGGGAAGAGGGCGACACTGAAGCTTTCTTT
TRBJ2-5 TRBD2 12 once TRBV6-5 CASIGLAETQYF TGTGCCAGCATCGGACTAGCTGAGACCCAGTACTTC
TRBJ1-4 TRBD1 14 NA TRBV25-1 CASSDDRDNEKLFF TGTGCCAGCAGTGACGACAGGGATAATGAAAAACTGTTTTTT
TRBJ1-1 NA 15 NA TRBV28 CASSFGGNENTEAFF TGTGCCAGCAGTTTCGGGGGAAACGAGAACACTGAAGCTTTCTTT
TRBJ2-5 NA 13 NA TRBV12-5 CASGPMGEETQYF TGTGCTAGTGGCCCGATGGGGGAAGAGACCCAGTACTTC
TRBJ2-1 NA 13 NA TRBV30 CAWSGLGSDEQFF TGTGCCTGGAGTGGATTGGGGAGCGATGAGCAGTTCTTC
TRBJ2-5 NA 14 once TRBV5-1 CASSLDAYQETQYF TGCGCCAGCAGCTTGGATGCGTACCAAGAGACCCAGTACTTC
TRBJ1-6 TRBD1 17 NA TRBV2 CASSEGTGESYNSPLHF TGTGCCAGCAGTGAAGGGACAGGGGAGTCCTATAATTCACCCCTCCACTTT
TRBJ2-3 NA 11 few TRBV27 CASTNSDTQYF TGTGCCAGCACCAATTCAGATACGCAGTATTTT
TRBJ2-5 NA 12 NA TRBV5-3 CARSPCRETQYF TGTGCCAGAAGCCCCTGTAGAGAGACCCAGTACTTC
TRBJ1-4 TRBD1 13 few TRBV29-1 CSVEVGQSEKLFF TGCAGCGTTGAAGTGGGACAGAGCGAAAAACTGTTTTTT
TRBJ2-5 TRBD2 13 NA TRBV7-8 CASSPGTTGTQYF TGTGCCAGCAGCCCAGGGACTACCGGGACCCAGTACTTC
TRBJ2-3 NA 12 few TRBV27 CASSGGTDTQYF TGTGCCAGCAGCGGCGGCACAGATACGCAGTATTTT
TRBJ1-1 NA 15 few TRBV14 CASSQDPMGWTEAFF TGTGCCAGCAGCCAAGATCCCATGGGTTGGACTGAAGCTTTCTTT
TRBJ2-7 NA 14 NA TRBV30 CAWSGAGNPYEQYF TGTGCCTGGAGTGGGGCAGGGAACCCCTACGAGCAGTACTTC
TRBJ2-5 TRBD2 14 NA TRBV7-9 CASSDERGQETQYF TGTGCCAGCAGCGACGAGCGGGGTCAAGAGACCCAGTACTTC
TRBJ1-5 NA 12 NA TRBV19 CASSIGSQPQHF TGTGCCAGTAGTATAGGGTCTCAGCCCCAGCATTTT
TRBJ1-4 NA 11 many TRBV29-1 CSVVWREKLFF TGCAGCGTTGTTTGGCGGGAAAAACTGTTTTTT
TRBJ2-1 NA 11 few TRBV30 CAWNSYNEQFF TGTGCCTGGAACTCCTACAATGAGCAGTTCTTC
TRBJ2-3 NA 15 NA TRBV14 CASSLTGLLTDTQYF TGTGCCAGCAGCCTGACGGGACTCCTAACAGATACGCAGTATTTT
TRBJ2-5 NA 13 few TRBV18 CASSPSGPETQYF TGTGCCAGCTCACCATCGGGACCAGAGACCCAGTACTTC
TRBJ2-3 NA 16 NA TRBV12-5 CASGAPPLGPTDTQYF TGTGCTAGTGGCGCTCCTCCCTTGGGGCCCACAGATACGCAGTATTTT
TRBJ1-5 NA 15 NA TRBV5-6 CASSLGGVRDQPQHF TGTGCCAGCAGCTTGGGTGGTGTGAGGGATCAGCCCCAGCATTTT
TRBJ2-3 NA 13 NA TRBV7-9 CASSSPTRDTQYF TGTGCCAGCAGCTCCCCCACGCGGGATACGCAGTATTTT
TRBJ2-7 NA 13 NA TRBV13 CASSLGRAYEQYF TGTGCCAGCAGCTTGGGACGGGCATACGAGCAGTACTTC
TRBJ1-6 NA 16 NA TRBV4-1 CASSQELGQNNSPLHF TGCGCCAGCAGCCAAGAGCTCGGACAGAATAATTCACCCCTCCACTTT
TRBJ1-1 TRBD1 16 once TRBV5-1 CASSLGKGAMNTEAFF TGCGCCAGCAGCTTGGGGAAGGGGGCCATGAACACTGAAGCTTTCTTT
TRBJ2-7 TRBD2 16 few TRBV27 CASSVTSGDLSYEQYF TGTGCCAGCAGTGTCACTAGCGGGGACCTTTCCTACGAGCAGTACTTC
TRBJ1-4 NA 13 NA TRBV27 CASSDTGGGKLFF TGTGCCAGCAGTGACACCGGGGGAGGAAAACTGTTTTTT